The entry below gives a single T cell receptor (beta chain) sequence along with its context. Its antigen is as yet unknown. As every portion of the isolated RNA was reverse transcribed, the sequencing read expressed TCRB transcripts. Profiling relied on immunoSEQ multiplex PCR, and the TCRdb table lists in-frame clones only, not all of them. The sample lists some 900,000 clones; roughly a sixth were seen once. The data were taken from a study of beta chain features in type 1 diabetes. Overall study: There was similarity between patients and healthy donors in age, gender and cell yields. The study examined around 99,000,000 sorted cells across all samples.

V gave up 8 bases and J gave up 8 bases, with 10 bases separating them. CDR1 is ENHRY and CDR2 is SYGVKD in the germline V gene. The CDR3 length is 11 residues. Overall study results and limits: Moderately but significantly shorter TCRB CDR3s were found in Type 1 diabetes patients in all four CD4+ subsets.

V is TRBV10-3 and J is TRBJ2-1; D remains ambiguous. This TCR derives from a woman aged 18 to 35 in good health. The sequenced sample was naive CD4+ T cells from blood. CDR3 sequence (DNA): TGTGCCATCCGAGGTGGGTATGAGCAGTTCTTC. Its translation: CAIRGGYEQFF.